A single sample gave rise to the 11 T cell receptor beta chains below, sequenced in a study of CD8+CD57+ T cells in acquired aplastic anemia. Genomic DNA templated the TCR beta VDJ and CDR3 profiling. TCRdb independently ran MiXCR on the reads; one entry per CDR3 protein. The table lists 74,000 or so distinct CDR3 sequences, roughly 50% of them singletons. The sample was sorted CD4+, CD8+, or CD8+CD57+ T cells (not recorded which) from PBMCs. These receptors all come from a human donor in good health, serving as a control.

This CDR3 is CASSLLMATNTGELFF. In DNA form, the CDR3 reads TGTGCCAGCAGTTTGTTGATGGCCACGAACACCGGGGAGCTGTTTTTT. The rearrangement uses TRBV2 and TRBJ2-2; D unclear. The V gene's germline CDR1 is SNHLY and CDR2 FYNNEI. Deletions cut 5 bases from V and 0 bases from J, with 13 bases between. The CDR3 is 16 residues long.

The chain has TRBV25-1 and TRBJ1-1; D gene ambiguous. This CDR3 spans 13 amino acids. V lost 6 bases to trimming and J lost 7 bases, with 15 bases between them. From germline, CDR1 is MGHDK and CDR2 SYGVNS. The CDR3: CASSADGVSEAFF. The CDR3 DNA sequence: TGTGCCAGCAGCGCGGACGGAGTAAGTGAAGCTTTCTTT.

The rearrangement links TRBV2 to TRBJ1-5; tentative D call: TRBD1 (6 bases). This CDR3 spans 13 amino acids. Germline V CDR1 and CDR2: SNHLY, FYNNEI. The V end lost 8 bases, the J end lost 5 bases, and 13 bases lay between the germline ends. The CDR3 is CASEGGADQPQHF. DNA for the CDR3: TGTGCCAGCGAAGGGGGGGCCGATCAGCCCCAGCATTTT.

In regard to this clonotype: At one end the junction does not follow the germline gene, possibly because of a read error. The chain couples TRBV11-1 to TRBJ2-7; D possibly corresponds to TRBD2 (6 bases). The CDR3 is 15 amino acids. Germline CDR1 reads SGHAT; CDR2 reads FQDESV (reference sequence). The CDR3 bases are TGTGCCAGCAGCACGACCGGGACTGTTTCCTGCGAGCAGTACTTC. It codes for CASSTTGTVSCEQYF. The full variable domain, rest sourced from reference TRBV11-1 and TRBJ2-7, is EAEVAQSPRYKITEKSQAVAFWCDPISGHATLYWYRQILGQGPELLVQFQDESVVDDSQLPKDRFSAERLKGVDSTLKIQPAELGDSAMYLCASSTTGTVSCEQYFGPGTRLTVT.

This clonotype was detected only once. A read error is possible here, since a much larger clone lies one base away. As the CDR3 is not closed by the conserved phenylalanine or tryptophan, this likely results from a read error. The CDR3 DNA is TGTGCCTGGAGCGGCCAAGAGACCCAGTACCTC. Amino acid sequence: CAWSGQETQYL. This chain connects TRBV30 to TRBJ2-5; no clear D. This CDR3 spans 11 amino acids. Germline lookup yields CDR1 GTSNPN and CDR2 SVGIG (reference sequence). V was cut by 3 bases and J by 1 base, with 3 bases left in between.

The rearrangement joins TRBV29-1 to TRBJ2-5, with D tentatively TRBD1 (7 bases). The V end was cut by 4 bases, the J end by 4 bases, with 13 bases between. CDR1 and CDR2 (germline): SQVTM, ANQGSEA. There are 13 residues in the CDR3. Here the CDR3 DNA reads TGCAGCGTTGTCAGGCAGGGGGGAGAGACCCAGTACTTC. The encoded protein is CSVVRQGGETQYF.

This clonotype came up many times. The V and J genes are TRBV14 and TRBJ2-1; 10 bases line up with TRBD1. The germline V gene encodes CDR1 SGHDN and CDR2 FVKESK. The J segment lost 6 bases and the V segment lost 3 bases, leaving 2 bases of the junction unmatched. There are 14 residues in the CDR3. Here the CDR3 DNA reads TGTGCCAGCAGCCACTGGACAGGGGGCAATGAGCAGTTCTTC. Its protein is CASSHWTGGNEQFF.

The chain combines TRBV3-1 with TRBJ2-1; D not certain. CDR1 is LGHDT, CDR2 YNNKEL, per germline (reference sequence). The CDR3 is 18 residues long. The V and J ends lost 4 bases and 4 bases respectively, with 23 bases between them. CDR3 nucleotides: TGTGCCAGCAGCCTCCTCCCGGCGGACCCGGTAGGGTACAATGAGCAGTTCTTC. Encoded protein: CASSLLPADPVGYNEQFF.

This clonotype was counted many times. The chain combines TRBV6-5 with TRBJ1-6, with unresolved D. This CDR3 spans 13 amino acids. Germline values: CDR1 MNHEY, CDR2 SVGAGI. V dropped 2 bases and J dropped 7 bases, with 6 bases sitting between them. As DNA, the CDR3 is TGTGCCAGCAGTTACGGCGAGAATTCACCCCTCCACTTT. It codes for CASSYGENSPLHF.

The V call is TRBV5-1, the J call TRBJ2-7; D gene unclear. The germline CDR1 and CDR2 sequences are SGHRS and YFSETQ. V was pared by 0 bases and J by 0 bases, with 7 bases between. The CDR3 totals 14 residues. Here the CDR3 reads CASSLEPSSYEQYF. The DNA for the CDR3 is TGCGCCAGCAGCTTGGAACCGAGCTCCTACGAGCAGTACTTC.

The J gene is TRBJ1-2, the V gene TRBV7-6; 7 nucleotides match TRBD1. Germline CDR1 is SGHVS and CDR2 is FNYEAQ. V gave up 3 bases and J gave up 6 bases; unmatched junction bases: 10. This CDR3 region has 15 residues. For the CDR3, the DNA is TGTGCCAGCAGCTTGAGTTCAGGGGGGATTAATGGCTACACCTTC. Translation gives CASSLSSGGINGYTF.